These 31 T cell receptor beta chains were sequenced from one sample in a study of T cell repertoires in cytomegalovirus infection. For these receptors, no antigen is known. TCRdb called the reads again in MiXCR, with one record for every CDR3 protein. The table shows about 770,000 distinct CDR3 sequences, with approximately 32% occurring only once. The sample consisted of cultured CD8+ T cells from PBMCs, taken from culture after CMV antigen stimulation. Every receptor here comes from a human donor in good health (CMV status not recorded). Some clones in this sample may be carry-over from other donors' samples.

The chain is built from TRBV20-1 and TRBJ1-6; 10 bases align to TRBD1. This CDR3 has 15 amino acids. Per germline, CDR1 DFQATT and CDR2 SNEGSKA (reference sequence). J lost 8 bases, V lost 5 bases, and 9 bases had no gene match. The CDR3 reads CSARPRGTGDSPLHF. DNA of the CDR3: TGCAGTGCTCGACCCCGGGGGACAGGGGATTCACCCCTCCACTTT.

This chain connects TRBV2 to TRBJ2-1; a possible D gene is TRBD2 (6 bases). Germline V lookup: CDR1 SNHLY, CDR2 FYNNEI. Trimming took 6 bases from V and 11 from J, leaving 8 bases between them. This CDR3 comprises 10 residues. The CDR3 reads CASSGRQQFF. CDR3 coding DNA: TGTGCCAGCAGCGGGAGACAGCAGTTCTTC. Supplemented by reference TRBV2 and TRBJ2-1, the full variable domain reads EPEVTQTPSHQVTQMGQEVILRCVPISNHLYFYWYRQILGQKVEFLVSFYNNEISEKSEIFDDQFSVERPDGSNFTLKIRSTKLEDSAMYFCASSGRQQFFGPGTRLTVL.

At least ten counts were recorded for this clonotype. J is TRBJ2-5 and V is TRBV7-2, with a tentative D call TRBD2 (6 bases). From germline, CDR1 is SGHTA and CDR2 FQGNSA. The CDR3 sequence is 13 residues long. V was shortened by 5 bases and J by 5 bases, with 12 bases between the two germline ends. DNA for the CDR3: TGTGCCAGCAGCCCACCGGCGGGGGAGACCCAGTACTTC. It is translated as CASSPPAGETQYF. Full variable domain (remainder filled in from reference TRBV7-2 and TRBJ2-5): GAGVSQSPSNKVTEKGKDVELRCDPISGHTALYWYRQSLGQGLEFLIYFQGNSAPDKSGLPSDRFSAERTGGSVSTLTIQRTQQEDSAVYLCASSPPAGETQYFGPGTRLLVL.

The V and J genes are TRBV7-9 and TRBJ1-2; 8 bases match TRBD1. The germline V gene encodes CDR1 SEHNR and CDR2 FQNEAQ (reference sequence). V gave up 5 bases and J gave up 0 bases; unmatched junction bases: 8. This CDR3 spans 16 amino acids. The CDR3 sequence: CASSADRGSPNYGYTF. CDR3 nucleotide sequence: TGTGCCAGCAGCGCCGACAGGGGTAGTCCTAACTATGGCTACACCTTC.

This clonotype was observed once. J is TRBJ2-1 and V is TRBV29-1; the match to TRBD2 covers 10 bases. The CDR3 loop spans 13 amino acids. Looked up from germline, CDR1 is SQVTM and CDR2 is ANQGSEA. The ends lost 7 bases at V and 9 bases at J; junction bases unmatched: 9. The CDR3 coding sequence is TGCAGCGCTACTAGCGGGGATAGAGGTGAGCAGTTCTTC. Translation gives CSATSGDRGEQFF.

The gene calls are TRBV6-2 or TRBV6-3 and TRBJ1-5, with a weak D call TRBD1 (6 bases). Germline V gene data show CDR1 as MNHEY and CDR2 as SVGEGT. This CDR3 has 15 amino acids. Trimming shortened V by 7 bases and J by 3 bases, and 16 bases separated the two germline ends. The chain's CDR3 is CASKDRGAVNQPQHF. Written as DNA, the CDR3 is TGTGCCAGCAAGGATCGGGGGGCAGTCAATCAGCCCCAGCATTTT.

In DNA, the CDR3 is TGTGCCAGCAGCATTCCGACTAGCGGACCCTTTAGCACCGGGGAGCTGTTTTTT. Its translation: CASSIPTSGPFSTGELFF. The gene calls are TRBV7-9 and TRBJ2-2; 9 nucleotides line up with TRBD2. Germline V gene sequence: CDR1 SEHNR, CDR2 FQNEAQ (reference sequence). This CDR3 has 18 amino acids. V trimming: 5 bases; J trimming: 4 bases; junction bases outside the gene matches: 14.

The gene calls are TRBV20-1 and TRBJ2-1; TRBD1 aligns across 10 bases. This CDR3 is built from 14 residues. The V segment lost 5 bases and the J segment 6 bases; nucleotides outside the gene matches: 7. CDR1 and CDR2 (germline): DFQATT, SNEGSKA (reference sequence). CDR3 loop: CSAPDRGGRNEQFF. In DNA form, the CDR3 reads TGCAGTGCTCCGGACAGGGGGGGGCGCAATGAGCAGTTCTTC.

This chain joins TRBV6-8 and TRBJ1-1, with no clear D. Germline V CDR1 and CDR2: MNHGY, SAAAGT. V was cut by 7 bases and J by 7 bases, with 16 bases left in between. This CDR3 comprises 13 residues. For the CDR3, the DNA is TGTGCCAGCAAACTGGGAGCAGCTTTTGAAGCTTTCTTT. Translating gives CASKLGAAFEAFF.

The gene calls are TRBV19 and TRBJ1-1; no reliable D call. CDR1 is LNHDA and CDR2 is SQIVND in the germline V gene (reference sequence). V lost 0 bases to trimming and J lost 3 bases, with 17 bases between them. The CDR3 is 17 amino acids. As DNA, the CDR3 is TGTGCCAGTAGTATAGATTGGGCAAAGACTACCTACACTGAAGCTTTCTTT. This codes for CASSIDWAKTTYTEAFF.

The table lists this clonotype with a few counts. This sequence joins TRBV7-9 and TRBJ2-7; the match to TRBD1 covers 9 bases. Germline assignment: CDR1 SEHNR and CDR2 FQNEAQ (reference sequence). The V gene end was trimmed by 5 bases and the J gene end by 0 bases; junction bases not matched to a gene: 8. The CDR3 extends over 16 amino acids. In DNA form, the CDR3 reads TGTGCCAGCAGCCCCGGGACAGGGAGTTCCTCCTACGAGCAGTACTTC. Amino acids: CASSPGTGSSSYEQYF. The full variable domain, completed using reference TRBV7-9 and TRBJ2-7, is DTGVSQNPRHKITKRGQNVTFRCDPISEHNRLYWYRQTLGQGPEFLTYFQNEAQLEKSRLLSDRFSAERPKGSFSTLEIQRTEQGDSAMYLCASSPGTGSSSYEQYFGPGTRLTVT.

The chain employs TRBV3-1 and TRBJ2-5; 11 bases align to TRBD2. Germline CDR1 is LGHDT and CDR2 is YNNKEL (reference sequence). V gave up 2 bases and J gave up 5 bases; unmatched junction bases: 4. This CDR3 has 15 amino acids. In DNA, the CDR3 is TGTGCCAGCAGCCAAAGACTAGCGGGGTGGGAGACCCAGTACTTC. This encodes CASSQRLAGWETQYF.

The gene calls are TRBV6-5 and TRBJ1-2; TRBD1 might be the D (5 bases). The V end was cut by 8 bases, the J end by 8 bases, with 27 bases between. Per the germline V gene, CDR1 is MNHEY and CDR2 is SVGAGI. This CDR3 has 16 residues. CDR3 protein: CASVYFGEMGRRGYTF. Written as DNA, the CDR3 is TGTGCCAGCGTTTACTTCGGAGAAATGGGACGGAGGGGCTACACCTTC.

The V and J genes are TRBV10-2 and TRBJ2-1; no definite D call. CDR3 length: 15 residues. Germline CDR1 is WSHSY and CDR2 is SAAADI. Trimming shortened V by 7 bases and J by 3 bases, and 16 bases separated the two germline ends. CDR3 sequence (DNA): TGCGCCAGCATTCCGGACGGCACTGTCTACAATGAGCAGTTCTTC. Protein: CASIPDGTVYNEQFF.

V usage is TRBV27 and J usage is TRBJ2-7; D is undetermined. The ends were cut back, 5 bases at V and 3 bases at J, with 14 bases in the middle. This CDR3 comprises 14 residues. CDR1 is MNHEY, CDR2 SMNVEV, per germline (reference sequence). In DNA, the CDR3 is TGTGCCAGCAGTCCAAGGAACCCTATCTACGAGCAGTACTTC. This translates into CASSPRNPIYEQYF.

The V call is TRBV7-9, the J call TRBJ1-1; the D is unclear. The V gene lost 0 bases and the J gene lost 3 bases, with 14 bases spanning the gap. Germline V gene sequence: CDR1 SEHNR, CDR2 FQNEAQ (reference sequence). There are 16 residues in the CDR3. For the CDR3, the DNA is TGTGCCAGCAGCTTAGCCGTCGGGCATGGTGACACTGAAGCTTTCTTT. Translated, it gives CASSLAVGHGDTEAFF.

At least ten counts were recorded for this clonotype. This chain's CDR3 is CASSLNLASTGELFF. The CDR3 DNA reads as TGCGCCAGCAGCTTGAATCTAGCTTCAACCGGGGAGCTGTTTTTT. The J gene is TRBJ2-2, the V gene TRBV5-1; perhaps TRBD2 as D (5 bases). The CDR3 has 15 amino acids. Germline lookup yields CDR1 SGHRS and CDR2 YFSETQ. Trimming shortened V by 1 base and J by 5 bases, and 12 bases separated the two germline ends.

This clonotype was observed a handful of times. V usage is TRBV12-3 or TRBV12-4 and J usage is TRBJ2-7, with D possibly matching TRBD1 (5 bases). There are 14 residues in the CDR3. The V gene lost 4 bases and the J gene lost 5 bases, with 15 bases spanning the gap. The CDR3 here is CASSSLGALHEQYF. In DNA form, the CDR3 reads TGTGCCAGCAGTTCTCTAGGGGCTCTCCACGAGCAGTACTTC.

This clonotype was seen ten or more times. The V and J genes are TRBV12-3 or TRBV12-4 and TRBJ1-4, with TRBD1 matching 7 bases. Germline trimming cut 6 bases from V and 3 bases from J; bases unmatched to any gene: 4. The CDR3 runs to 14 residues. The CDR3 loop is CASSPGTANEKLFF. The DNA for the CDR3 is TGTGCCAGCAGCCCCGGGACAGCTAATGAAAAACTGTTTTTT.

The rearrangement joins TRBV20-1 to TRBJ1-1; TRBD1 agrees at 7 bases. The CDR3 is 14 amino acids. V shed 3 bases, J shed 1 base, and the junction held 5 bases outside the gene matches. Germline lookup yields CDR1 DFQATT and CDR2 SNEGSKA (reference sequence). The DNA of the CDR3 is TGCAGTGCTAGGGGGACAGATTCGAACACTGAAGCTTTCTTT. Its translation is CSARGTDSNTEAFF.

The chain couples TRBV5-6 to TRBJ1-6; tentative D call: TRBD1 (5 bases). This CDR3 has 16 amino acids. Germline lookup yields CDR1 SGHDT and CDR2 YYEEEE. Deletions cut 4 bases from V and 2 bases from J, with 13 bases between. DNA for the CDR3: TGTGCCAGCAGCCGCTCGGAGGGGACCTATAATTCACCCCTCCACTTT. This codes for CASSRSEGTYNSPLHF.

This clonotype was counted between two and nine times. J is TRBJ1-1 and V is TRBV27; D gene unclear. The CDR3 runs 14 residues. Germline V gives CDR1 MNHEY, CDR2 SMNVEV (reference sequence). The V gene lost 1 base and the J gene lost 4 bases, with 10 bases spanning the gap. Written as DNA, the CDR3 is TGTGCCAGCAGTTTATACACCAGGAGCACTGAAGCTTTCTTT. This codes for CASSLYTRSTEAFF.

The rearrangement links TRBV20-1 to TRBJ2-2; D remains ambiguous. V lost 0 bases and J lost 3, with 11 bases in between. The V gene's germline CDR1 is DFQATT and CDR2 SNEGSKA (reference sequence). CDR3 length: 15 residues. The CDR3 region is CSARDLGWDTGELFF. The CDR3 region has the DNA TGCAGTGCTAGAGATTTGGGGTGGGACACCGGGGAGCTGTTTTTT.

A few counts support this clonotype. The rearrangement uses TRBV6-6 and TRBJ1-5; 10 bases agree with TRBD1. CDR1 is MNHNY, CDR2 SVGAGI, per germline (reference sequence). The V and J ends lost 6 bases and 6 bases, in that order; junction bases with no gene match: 8. The CDR3 consists of 15 residues. CDR3 sequence reads: CASRRDRGPSQPQHF. CDR3 sequence (DNA): TGTGCCAGCAGAAGAGACAGGGGGCCAAGTCAGCCCCAGCATTTT.

The sample holds many counts of this clonotype. This chain joins TRBV29-1 and TRBJ1-2; possible D gene TRBD1, 5 bases. V dropped 5 bases and J dropped 2 bases, with 15 bases sitting between them. Germline V gene lookup returns CDR1 SQVTM and CDR2 ANQGSEA. The CDR3 has 14 amino acids. The CDR3 DNA sequence: TGCAGCGTTTTTTGGGGGGGGGAGAACTATGGCTACACCTTC. Protein: CSVFWGGENYGYTF.

The chain joins TRBV2 to TRBJ1-6, with D hard to call. The CDR3 loop spans 17 amino acids. The V and J ends lost 1 base and 0 bases respectively, with 10 bases between them. CDR1 is SNHLY, CDR2 FYNNEI, per germline. CDR3 in amino acids: CASSEEELSSYNSPLHF. In DNA, the CDR3 is TGTGCCAGCAGTGAAGAGGAGCTGTCCTCCTATAATTCACCCCTCCACTTT.

This clonotype has just a few counts. The genes are TRBV7-3 and TRBJ2-1; D is possibly TRBD1 (6 bases). The CDR3 spans 14 residues. Germline lookup yields CDR1 SGHTA and CDR2 FQGTGA. V lost 6 bases, J lost 8 bases, and 17 bases lay in between. CDR3 loop: CASRQFRGADEQFF. The CDR3 bases are TGTGCCAGCAGGCAATTCAGGGGCGCCGATGAGCAGTTCTTC.

This clonotype was seen just once. V and J are TRBV19 and TRBJ2-1, with D maybe TRBD1 (6 bases). This CDR3 comprises 16 residues. CDR1 and CDR2 from the germline V gene are LNHDA and SQIVND (reference sequence). The V gene lost 5 bases and the J gene lost 3 bases, with 17 bases spanning the gap. The CDR3 protein is CASSATYRERYNEQFF. In DNA form, the CDR3 reads TGTGCCAGTAGTGCAACTTACAGGGAGCGCTACAATGAGCAGTTCTTC.

The rearrangement links TRBV18 to TRBJ2-7; 12 bases line up with TRBD1. The CDR3 contains 17 residues. Unmatched junction bases numbered 11, after V lost 4 bases and J lost 4 bases. Per germline, CDR1 KGHSH and CDR2 LQKENI. The CDR3 loop reads CASSLPGWDRGRYEQYF. The CDR3 DNA follows: TGTGCCAGCTCACTCCCAGGATGGGACAGGGGGCGTTACGAGCAGTACTTC.

This clonotype was seen a few times. The chain recombines TRBV6-2 or TRBV6-3 with TRBJ2-7, with unresolved D. Trimming stripped 8 bases from V and 3 bases from J, with 17 bases between. Germline V CDR1 and CDR2: MNHEY, SVGEGT. CDR3 length: 14 amino acids. The DNA for the CDR3 is TGTGCCAGCGGTACCTTAGCATACGGCTACGAGCAGTACTTC. It encodes CASGTLAYGYEQYF.

Remarks on this clonotype: This likely comes from a read error, as the CDR3 has no conserved phenylalanine or tryptophan at its end. V is TRBV28 and J is TRBJ2-1; a weak D match, TRBD1 (6 bases). The germline V gene encodes CDR1 MDHEN and CDR2 SYDVKM. The V gene lost 5 bases and the J gene lost 2 bases, with 13 bases spanning the gap. The CDR3 contains 15 residues. CDR3: CASSHTGPAYNEQFL. The CDR3 DNA reads as TGTGCCAGCAGTCATACAGGGCCCGCCTACAATGAGCAGTTCCTC.